The clone carrying this T cell receptor beta chain was observed many times. No antigen is known for it. Stated time point: longitudinal time-point 3. From the 5' RACE reads, TCRdb called clonotypes with MiXCR, one entry per CDR3 protein. The table records about 53,000 distinct CDR3 sequences, roughly 8.4% of them present only once. The data are from a study of neurological immune-mediated disorders. Whole-study findings and limits: Multiple sclerosis, the disease with the least TCR clonal expansion, fell below healthy controls, whereas HTLV-1-associated myelopathy showed the most.

There are 17 residues in the CDR3. With 3 bases clipped from V and 4 bases from J, the junction kept 6 bases outside the gene matches. Germline CDR1 and CDR2: SGHTA and FQGNSA. The TCR comes from a woman aged 40 to 50 in good health. The sequenced sample was PBMCs. The chain links TRBV7-2 to TRBJ2-1; TRBD2 matches 13 bases. The chain's CDR3 is CASSFWTSGSGYNEQFF. As DNA, the CDR3 is TGTGCCAGCAGCTTTTGGACTAGCGGGAGTGGGTACAATGAGCAGTTCTTC.